The 14 T cell receptor beta chains below come from one sample, sequenced in a study of CD8 T cells in Susac syndrome. The RNA input was 0.5 to 1 ug, and it was reverse transcribed with random hexamers. A single record per CDR3 protein comes from TCRdb applying MiXCR to the immunoSEQ multiplex PCR reads. In the table there are 150,000 to 200,000 distinct CDR3 sequences, about 93% of which are singletons. Sequencing used CD4+ T cells from PBMCs. These receptors came from a human donor with multiple sclerosis.

The chain couples TRBV4-3 to TRBJ2-3, with D possibly being TRBD1 (5 bases). Germline values: CDR1 LGHNA, CDR2 YSLEER. Between the trimmed V and J ends, which lost 2 bases and 6 bases, there was a span of 9 bases. CDR3 size: 13 residues. The CDR3 DNA follows: TGCGCCAGCAGCCAAACAAACAGGGATACGCAGTATTTT. It encodes CASSQTNRDTQYF.

The chain links TRBV20-1 to TRBJ2-1; the D is unclear. The V end lost 0 bases, the J end lost 7 bases, and 10 bases lay between the germline ends. CDR3 size: 13 residues. Looked up from germline, CDR1 is DFQATT and CDR2 is SNEGSKA (reference sequence). CDR3: CSARDYRVNEQFF. CDR3 DNA: TGCAGTGCTAGAGATTACCGGGTGAATGAGCAGTTCTTC.

The V call is TRBV5-4, the J call TRBJ1-4; unclear D gene. Germline lookup yields CDR1 SGHNT and CDR2 YYREEE (reference sequence). V lost 1 base, J lost 0 bases, and 7 bases lay in between. This CDR3 has 15 amino acids. This chain's CDR3 is CASSLRSATNEKLFF. The CDR3, as DNA: TGTGCCAGCAGCTTGCGCAGTGCAACTAATGAAAAACTGTTTTTT.

The chain joins TRBV6-5 to TRBJ2-5; D is undetermined. V was cut by 0 bases and J by 2 bases, with 4 bases left in between. CDR1 is MNHEY and CDR2 is SVGAGI in the germline V gene. The length of the CDR3 is 13 residues. The CDR3 region has the DNA TGTGCCAGCAGTTACTCGAGGCAAGAGACCCAGTACTTC. Protein product: CASSYSRQETQYF.

The chain couples TRBV7-9 to TRBJ2-6, with D uncertain. Trimming stripped 4 bases from V and 7 bases from J, with 8 bases between. Per the germline V gene, CDR1 is SEHNR and CDR2 is FQNEAQ (reference sequence). The CDR3 is 13 residues long. CDR3: CASSSQVANVLTF. In DNA, the CDR3 is TGTGCCAGCAGCTCCCAGGTTGCCAACGTCCTGACTTTC. The whole variable domain, filled in from reference TRBV7-9 and TRBJ2-6, reads DTGVSQNPRHKITKRGQNVTFRCDPISEHNRLYWYRQTLGQGPEFLTYFQNEAQLEKSRLLSDRFSAERPKGSFSTLEIQRTEQGDSAMYLCASSSQVANVLTFGAGSRLTVL.

This clonotype occurred once. This chain links TRBV27 with TRBJ1-5; 11 bases are a match to TRBD1. There are 18 residues in the CDR3. The V segment lost 3 bases and the J segment 0 bases; nucleotides outside the gene matches: 7. Germline lookup yields CDR1 MNHEY and CDR2 SMNVEV (reference sequence). CDR3 amino acids: CASSLGQGGLYSNQPQHF. As DNA, the CDR3 is TGTGCCAGCAGTTTGGGACAGGGGGGGCTTTATAGCAATCAGCCCCAGCATTTT.

V usage is TRBV7-2 and J usage is TRBJ2-1; TRBD2 matches 7 bases. This CDR3 comprises 13 residues. Germline V gives CDR1 SGHTA, CDR2 FQGNSA. Trimming took 5 bases from V and 8 from J; bases not matched to a gene: 6. The CDR3 DNA is TGTGCCAGCAGCAAGACTAGCAGCGATGAGCAGTTCTTC. Its translation: CASSKTSSDEQFF. Full variable domain (missing parts from reference TRBV7-2 and TRBJ2-1): GAGVSQSPSNKVTEKGKDVELRCDPISGHTALYWYRQSLGQGLEFLIYFQGNSAPDKSGLPSDRFSAERTGGSVSTLTIQRTQQEDSAVYLCASSKTSSDEQFFGPGTRLTVL.

This chain links TRBV12-3 or TRBV12-4 with TRBJ1-2, with D tentatively TRBD1 (6 bases). The length of the CDR3 is 15 residues. V dropped 3 bases and J dropped 6 bases, with 17 bases sitting between them. CDR3 in amino acids: CASSFTLQGGDGYTF. For the CDR3, the DNA is TGTGCCAGCAGTTTCACTTTACAGGGAGGGGATGGCTACACCTTC.

This rearrangement joins TRBV3-1 to TRBJ1-5; D remains ambiguous. V was trimmed by 0 bases and J by 7 bases, leaving 7 bases between them. The CDR3 has 13 amino acids. From germline, CDR1 is LGHDT and CDR2 YNNKEL (reference sequence). The chain's CDR3 is CASSQELGQPQHF. Written as DNA, the CDR3 is TGTGCCAGCAGCCAAGAACTCGGCCAGCCCCAGCATTTT.

V is TRBV12-3 or TRBV12-4 and J is TRBJ2-7, with D hard to call. The CDR3 runs to 14 residues. Trimming took 1 base from V and 3 from J, leaving 10 bases between them. The chain's CDR3 is CASSLDFLSYEQYF. The CDR3 DNA reads TGTGCCAGCAGTTTAGATTTCCTGAGCTACGAGCAGTACTTC.

The chain employs TRBV6-5 and TRBJ1-2; D gene ambiguous. The V end was cut by 2 bases, the J end by 2 bases, with 9 bases between. Germline-derived CDR1 and CDR2 are MNHEY and SVGAGI. The CDR3 runs 14 residues. The chain's CDR3 is CASSYNGQNYGYTF. For the CDR3, the DNA is TGTGCCAGCAGTTACAATGGGCAGAACTATGGCTACACCTTC.

The chain couples TRBV19 to TRBJ1-6; D is uncertain. Germline CDR1 is LNHDA and CDR2 is SQIVND (reference sequence). This CDR3 spans 13 amino acids. Trimming removed 9 bases at V and 4 bases at J, with 10 bases between. The CDR3 protein is CASRTAYNSPLHF. The CDR3, as DNA: TGTGCCAGCCGTACAGCGTATAATTCACCCCTCCACTTT.

The rearrangement joins TRBV7-2 to TRBJ1-2, with 10 bases lining up with TRBD1. The CDR3 loop spans 15 amino acids. Germline V gene data show CDR1 as SGHTA and CDR2 as FQGNSA. Germline trimming cut 1 base from V and 8 bases from J; bases unmatched to any gene: 7. DNA of the CDR3: TGTGCCAGCAGCTTAGAACGACAGGGGGCTTTAGGCTACACCTTC. This gives the protein CASSLERQGALGYTF. The variable domain in full, completed from reference TRBV7-2 and TRBJ1-2, reads GAGVSQSPSNKVTEKGKDVELRCDPISGHTALYWYRQSLGQGLEFLIYFQGNSAPDKSGLPSDRFSAERTGGSVSTLTIQRTQQEDSAVYLCASSLERQGALGYTFGSGTRLTVV.

This chain connects TRBV7-2 to TRBJ2-1; D remains ambiguous. The CDR3 spans 15 residues. Trimming pared 1 base from V and 8 bases from J, leaving 15 bases between. Per the germline V gene, CDR1 is SGHTA and CDR2 is FQGNSA. DNA of the CDR3: TGTGCCAGCAGCTTAGAACTTTTGAGGACCCATGAGCAGTTCTTC. This translates into CASSLELLRTHEQFF. The whole variable domain, filled in from reference TRBV7-2 and TRBJ2-1, reads GAGVSQSPSNKVTEKGKDVELRCDPISGHTALYWYRQSLGQGLEFLIYFQGNSAPDKSGLPSDRFSAERTGGSVSTLTIQRTQQEDSAVYLCASSLELLRTHEQFFGPGTRLTVL.